The T cell receptor beta chain under discussion was sequenced for a study of shared clonotypes between healthy human individuals. Ten immunoSEQ deep assay plates were used by the authors to sequence unsorted PBMC DNA. The method was immunoSEQ multiplex PCR; TCRdb's version includes in-frame clones alone and lacks a portion of them. The sample has some 450,000 clones, 77% seen once. Around 90 million PBMCs served as the genomic DNA source for unsorted samples. This CDR3 contains 15 residues. Germline V gives CDR1 MGHRA, CDR2 YSYEKL. Trimming cost V 2 bases and J 2 bases, with 7 bases left between them.

The source of this sequence is a woman aged 40 to 50 in good health. Some clones in this sample may be carry-over from other donors' samples. The sample consisted of PBMCs. J is TRBJ2-6 and V is TRBV4-1; D tentatively fits TRBD1 or TRBD2 (5 bases each). Here the CDR3 DNA reads TGCGCCAGCAGCCAATTGGGGGCTGGGGCCAACGTCCTGACTTTC. It codes for CASSQLGAGANVLTF.